This T cell receptor beta chain was captured in a study of T cell changes during pregnancy in multiple sclerosis. TCRdb keeps only in-frame clones here, not all; method: immunoSEQ multiplex PCR. The sample records roughly 18,000 clones, approximately 88% being singletons. The CDR3 contains 17 residues. V shed 1 base, J shed 4 bases, and the junction held 11 bases outside the gene matches. Germline V lookup: CDR1 SGHRS, CDR2 YFSETQ. The sequencing here drew on CD8+ T cells from peripheral blood mononuclear cells, taken after pregnancy. The chain joins TRBV5-1 to TRBJ1-1; 9 positions agree with TRBD1. This receptor was taken from a female donor in good health, enrolled as a control in a pregnancy study. This chain's CDR3 is CASSLIPGQGGFTEAFF. CDR3 nucleotides: TGCGCCAGCAGCTTGATACCGGGACAGGGAGGGTTCACTGAAGCTTTCTTT.